The present T cell receptor beta chain was sequenced within a study of technical replicates of blood from several donors. Germline CDR1 GTSNPN, CDR2 SVGIG (reference sequence). CDR3 length equals 14 residues. The V end lost 1 base, the J end lost 7 bases, and 16 bases lay between the germline ends. Here immunoSEQ multiplex PCR was the method, and the copy in TCRdb shows in-frame clones only, minus some. The sample records more than 90,000 clones, approximately 96% being singletons. The sample was T cells isolated from PBMCs. V and J are TRBV30 and TRBJ1-2; no firm D call. The source of this sequence is a human donor in good health. CDR3 coding DNA: TGTGCCTGGAGTGCAGGAGGGAGATCAAGTGGCTACACCTTC. This sequence encodes CAWSAGGRSSGYTF.